Shown below are 9 T cell receptor beta chains from a single sample sequenced in a study of control samples from healthy donors and cancer patients. Sequencing was performed with immunoSEQ multiplex PCR; in TCRdb, only in-frame clones are kept and a portion is missing. The top ten clones hold approximately 1.5% of a sample with some 200,000 clones, 91% of them seen once. The sequencing input was blood. These TCRs come from a woman aged 25 to 39 in good health.

This clone was observed once. The chain has TRBV11-2 and TRBJ2-7, with D tentatively TRBD2 (5 bases). Deletions cut 6 bases from V and 2 bases from J, with 8 bases between. Germline CDR1 is SGHAT and CDR2 is FQNNGV. The CDR3 has 12 residues. This chain's CDR3 is CASRTIPYEQYF. In DNA form, the CDR3 reads TGTGCCAGCAGGACTATCCCCTACGAGCAGTACTTC. Full variable domain (outside the CDR3, taken from reference TRBV11-2 and TRBJ2-7): EAGVAQSPRYKIIEKRQSVAFWCNPISGHATLYWYQQILGQGPKLLIQFQNNGVVDDSQLPKDRFSAERLKGVDSTLKIQPAKLEDSAVYLCASRTIPYEQYFGPGTRLTVT.

The chain carries TRBV9 and TRBJ2-3; unclear D gene. The ends were cut back, 2 bases at V and 0 bases at J, with 7 bases in the middle. CDR3 length: 14 residues. CDR1 SGDLS and CDR2 YYNGEE come from the germline V gene. The CDR3 loop is CASSVTLSTDTQYF. The CDR3 DNA sequence: TGTGCCAGCAGCGTGACACTTAGCACAGATACGCAGTATTTT.

Worth noting for this clone: The same CDR3 can be traced to other DNA sequences in this sample. The J gene is TRBJ2-5, the V gene TRBV28; TRBD2 matches at 15 bases. Trimming at V came to 2 bases and at J to 2 bases, leaving 0 bases not matched to a gene. This CDR3 spans 16 amino acids. Germline CDR1 MDHEN, CDR2 SYDVKM. The CDR3 spells CASSLGLAGGQETQYF. Written as DNA, the CDR3 is TGTGCCAGCAGTTTAGGACTAGCGGGAGGGCAAGAGACCCAGTACTTC.

The chain links TRBV7-6 to TRBJ2-3, with D hard to call. The CDR3 runs to 13 residues. V was shortened by 2 bases and J by 0 bases, with 3 bases between the two germline ends. From germline, CDR1 is SGHVS and CDR2 FNYEAQ. CDR3 sequence (DNA): TGTGCCAGCAGCTTATTCAGCACAGATACGCAGTATTTT. Protein product: CASSLFSTDTQYF.

The V gene is TRBV6-1, the J gene TRBJ1-2, with D possibly matching TRBD1 (6 bases). Between the trimmed V and J ends, which lost 0 bases and 6 bases, there was a span of 14 bases. Germline CDR1 is MNHNS and CDR2 is SASEGT. The CDR3 spans 15 residues. The CDR3 DNA reads as TGTGCCAGCAGTGAAGCGCTTCAAGACAGGCATGGCTACACCTTC. Encoded protein: CASSEALQDRHGYTF.

The chain joins TRBV4-2 to TRBJ2-3; D gene ambiguous. Germline V gene sequence: CDR1 LGHNA, CDR2 YNFKEQ. CDR3 length: 11 residues. V gave up 3 bases and J gave up 4 bases, with 2 bases separating them. The CDR3 bases are TGTGCCAGCAGCCAGGCAGATACGCAGTATTTT. Amino acids: CASSQADTQYF.

V usage is TRBV5-1 and J usage is TRBJ1-1, with D maybe TRBD1 (6 bases). The germline V gene encodes CDR1 SGHRS and CDR2 YFSETQ. The V end lost 3 bases, the J end lost 5 bases, and 8 bases lay between the germline ends. The CDR3 totals 12 residues. The CDR3 sequence is CASSSDRTEAFF. CDR3 DNA: TGCGCCAGCAGCTCCGACAGGACTGAAGCTTTCTTT.

The chain links TRBV11-3 to TRBJ2-1; a possible D gene is TRBD1 (5 bases). CDR3 length: 16 residues. Germline V gene data show CDR1 as SGHNT and CDR2 as YENEEA. V lost 1 base and J lost 7, with 17 bases in between. Here the CDR3 DNA reads TGTGCCAGCAGCTTAGGGGGCACTCAGGACAATAATGAGCAGTTCTTC. This gives the protein CASSLGGTQDNNEQFF.

V gene TRBV6-5 combines with J gene TRBJ1-2, with 9 bases lining up with TRBD1. The CDR3 length is 13 residues. Per germline, CDR1 MNHEY and CDR2 SVGAGI. Germline trimming cut 6 bases from V and 8 bases from J; bases unmatched to any gene: 7. CDR3 DNA sequence: TGTGCCAGCAGATCCGACAGGGGGAGAGGCTACACCTTC. This sequence encodes CASRSDRGRGYTF.